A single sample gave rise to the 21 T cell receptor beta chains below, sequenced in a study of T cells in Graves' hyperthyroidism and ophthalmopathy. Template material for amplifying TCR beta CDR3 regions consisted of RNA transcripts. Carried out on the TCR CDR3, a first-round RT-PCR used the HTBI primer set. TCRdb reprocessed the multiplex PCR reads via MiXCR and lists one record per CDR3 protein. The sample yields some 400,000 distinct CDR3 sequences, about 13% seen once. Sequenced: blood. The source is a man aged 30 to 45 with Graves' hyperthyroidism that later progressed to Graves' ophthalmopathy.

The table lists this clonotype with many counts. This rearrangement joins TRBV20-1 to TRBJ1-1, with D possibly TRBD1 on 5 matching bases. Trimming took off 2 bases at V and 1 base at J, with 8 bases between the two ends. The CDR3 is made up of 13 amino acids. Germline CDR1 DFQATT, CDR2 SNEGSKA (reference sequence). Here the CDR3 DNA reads TGCAGTGCTAGAAGGGGAGAGAACACTGAAGCTTTCTTT. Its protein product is CSARRGENTEAFF.

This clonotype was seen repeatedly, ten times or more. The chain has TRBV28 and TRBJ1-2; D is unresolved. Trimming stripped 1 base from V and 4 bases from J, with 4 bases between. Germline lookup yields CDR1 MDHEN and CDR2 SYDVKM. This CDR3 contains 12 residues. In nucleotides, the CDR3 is TGTGCCAGCAGTTTATCGACCTATGGCTACACCTTC. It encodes CASSLSTYGYTF.

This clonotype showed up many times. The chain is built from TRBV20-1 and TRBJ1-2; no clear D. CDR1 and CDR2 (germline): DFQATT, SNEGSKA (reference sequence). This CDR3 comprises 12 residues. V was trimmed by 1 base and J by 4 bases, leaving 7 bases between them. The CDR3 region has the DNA TGCAGTGCTAGAGGTGGGATCTATGGCTACACCTTC. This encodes CSARGGIYGYTF.

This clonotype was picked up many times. The CDR3 sequence: CASKSGDQPQHF. CDR3 DNA: TGTGCCAGCAAATCAGGGGATCAGCCCCAGCATTTT. This chain uses TRBV7-9 with TRBJ1-5; D may be TRBD1 (6 bases). This CDR3 comprises 12 residues. The germline V and J ends were trimmed by 7 bases and 5 bases, with 9 bases remaining between them. Germline V gene sequence: CDR1 SEHNR, CDR2 FQNEAQ (reference sequence).

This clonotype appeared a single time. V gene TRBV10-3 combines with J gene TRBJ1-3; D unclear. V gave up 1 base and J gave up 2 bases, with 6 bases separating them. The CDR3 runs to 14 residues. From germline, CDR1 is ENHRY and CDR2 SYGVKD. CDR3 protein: CAISEWDTGNTIYF. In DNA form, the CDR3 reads TGTGCCATCAGTGAGTGGGATACTGGAAACACCATATATTTT.

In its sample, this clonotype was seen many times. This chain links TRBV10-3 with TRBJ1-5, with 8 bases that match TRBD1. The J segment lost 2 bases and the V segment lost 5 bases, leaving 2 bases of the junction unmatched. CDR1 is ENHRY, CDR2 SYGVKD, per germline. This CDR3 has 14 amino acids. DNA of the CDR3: TGTGCCATCAGTTCGGGACAGGGCAATCAGCCCCAGCATTTT. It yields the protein CAISSGQGNQPQHF.

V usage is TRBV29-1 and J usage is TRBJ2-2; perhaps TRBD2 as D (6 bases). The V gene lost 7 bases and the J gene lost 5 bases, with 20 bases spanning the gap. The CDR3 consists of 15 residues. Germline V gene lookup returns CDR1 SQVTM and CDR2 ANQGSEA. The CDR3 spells CSAHSGTSFTGELFF. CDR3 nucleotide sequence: TGCAGCGCACACTCCGGGACTTCCTTTACCGGGGAGCTGTTTTTT.

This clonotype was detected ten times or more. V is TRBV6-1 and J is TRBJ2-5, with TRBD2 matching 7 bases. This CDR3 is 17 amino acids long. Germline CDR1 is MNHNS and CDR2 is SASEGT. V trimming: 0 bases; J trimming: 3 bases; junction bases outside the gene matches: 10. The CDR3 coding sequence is TGTGCCAGCAGTGAAGCGGCCTGGGCTAGCGGAGAAGAGACCCAGTACTTC. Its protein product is CASSEAAWASGEETQYF.

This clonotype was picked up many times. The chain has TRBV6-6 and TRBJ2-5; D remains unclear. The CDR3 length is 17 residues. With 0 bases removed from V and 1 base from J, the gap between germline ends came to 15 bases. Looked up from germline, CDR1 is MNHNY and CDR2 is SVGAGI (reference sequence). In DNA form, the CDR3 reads TGTGCCAGCAGTTACTCTTTAACAGTATCAAGCCAAGAGACCCAGTACTTC. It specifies CASSYSLTVSSQETQYF.

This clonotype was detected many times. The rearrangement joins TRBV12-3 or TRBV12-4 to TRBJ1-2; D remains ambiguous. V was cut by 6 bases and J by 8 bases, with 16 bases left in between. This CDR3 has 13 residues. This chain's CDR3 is CASRPGSGNGYTF. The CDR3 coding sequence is TGTGCCAGCAGACCTGGATCTGGAAACGGCTACACCTTC.

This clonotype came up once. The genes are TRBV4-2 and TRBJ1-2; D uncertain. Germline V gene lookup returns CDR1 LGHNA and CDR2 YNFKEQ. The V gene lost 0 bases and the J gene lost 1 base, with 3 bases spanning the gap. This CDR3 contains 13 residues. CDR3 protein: CASSQEGNYGYTF. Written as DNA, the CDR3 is TGTGCCAGCAGCCAAGAAGGTAACTATGGCTACACCTTC.

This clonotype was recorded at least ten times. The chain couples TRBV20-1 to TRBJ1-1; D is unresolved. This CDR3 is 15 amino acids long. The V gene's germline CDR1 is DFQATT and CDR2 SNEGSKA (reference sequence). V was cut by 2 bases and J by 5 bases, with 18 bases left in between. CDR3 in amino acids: CSARPSRTPGTEAFF. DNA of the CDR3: TGCAGTGCTAGACCCTCGAGGACCCCGGGGACTGAAGCTTTCTTT.

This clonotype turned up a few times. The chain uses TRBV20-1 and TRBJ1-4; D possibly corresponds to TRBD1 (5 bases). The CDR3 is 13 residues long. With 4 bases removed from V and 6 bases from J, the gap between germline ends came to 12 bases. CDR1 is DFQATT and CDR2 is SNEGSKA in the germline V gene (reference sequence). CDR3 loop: CSATGVGDEKLFF. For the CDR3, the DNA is TGCAGTGCTACCGGAGTAGGGGATGAAAAACTGTTTTTT.

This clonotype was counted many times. The CDR3 sequence: CATSWGAEQPQHF. Written as DNA, the CDR3 is TGTGCCACCAGCTGGGGAGCGGAGCAGCCCCAGCATTTT. The chain combines TRBV24-1 with TRBJ1-5; D not resolved. Germline lookup yields CDR1 KGHDR and CDR2 SFDVKD. The CDR3 has 13 residues. V lost 7 bases, J lost 7 bases, and 13 bases lay in between.

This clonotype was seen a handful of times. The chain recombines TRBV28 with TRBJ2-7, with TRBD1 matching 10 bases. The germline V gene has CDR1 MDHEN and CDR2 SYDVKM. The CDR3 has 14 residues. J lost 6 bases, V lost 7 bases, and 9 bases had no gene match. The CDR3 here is CASNPGQGPGEQYF. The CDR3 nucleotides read TGTGCCAGCAATCCGGGACAGGGGCCAGGCGAGCAGTACTTC.

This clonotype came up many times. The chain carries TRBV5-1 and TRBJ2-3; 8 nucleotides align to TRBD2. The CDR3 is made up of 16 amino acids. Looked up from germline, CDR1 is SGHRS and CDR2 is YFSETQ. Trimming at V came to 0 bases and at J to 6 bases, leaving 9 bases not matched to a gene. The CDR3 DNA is TGCGCCAGCAGCTTGGACGGGGGGGGCCGCGGGGATACGCAGTATTTT. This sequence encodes CASSLDGGGRGDTQYF.

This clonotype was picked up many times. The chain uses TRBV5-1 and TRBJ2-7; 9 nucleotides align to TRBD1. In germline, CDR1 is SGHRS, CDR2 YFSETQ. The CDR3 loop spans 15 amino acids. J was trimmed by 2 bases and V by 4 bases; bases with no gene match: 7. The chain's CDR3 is CASSGGTGRTYEQYF. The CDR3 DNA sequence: TGCGCCAGCAGCGGAGGGACAGGGCGGACCTACGAGCAGTACTTC.

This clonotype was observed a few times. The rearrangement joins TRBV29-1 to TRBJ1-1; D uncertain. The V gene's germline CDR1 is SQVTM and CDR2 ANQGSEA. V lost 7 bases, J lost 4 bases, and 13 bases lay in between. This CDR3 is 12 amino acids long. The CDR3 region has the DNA TGCAGCGCCGTCAGCTGGGCCACTGAAGCTTTCTTT. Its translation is CSAVSWATEAFF. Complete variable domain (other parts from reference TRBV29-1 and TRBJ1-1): SAVISQKPSRDICQRGTSLTIQCQVDSQVTMMFWYRQQPGQSLTLIATANQGSEATYESGFVIDKFPISRPNLTFSTLTVSNMSPEDSSIYLCSAVSWATEAFFGQGTRLTVV.

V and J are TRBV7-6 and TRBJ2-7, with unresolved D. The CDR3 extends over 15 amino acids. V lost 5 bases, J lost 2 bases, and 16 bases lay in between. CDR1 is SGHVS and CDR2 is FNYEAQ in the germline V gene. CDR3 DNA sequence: TGTGCCAGCAGCCCAGGTGGCCGGAGCCCCTACGAGCAGTACTTC. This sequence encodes CASSPGGRSPYEQYF.

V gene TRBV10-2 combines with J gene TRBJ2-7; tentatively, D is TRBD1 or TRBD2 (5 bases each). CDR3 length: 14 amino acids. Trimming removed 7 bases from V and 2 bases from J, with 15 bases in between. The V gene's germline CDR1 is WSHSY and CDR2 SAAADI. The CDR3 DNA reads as TGCGCCAGCAATCCGGGACCACCACCCTACGAGCAGTACTTC. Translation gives CASNPGPPPYEQYF.

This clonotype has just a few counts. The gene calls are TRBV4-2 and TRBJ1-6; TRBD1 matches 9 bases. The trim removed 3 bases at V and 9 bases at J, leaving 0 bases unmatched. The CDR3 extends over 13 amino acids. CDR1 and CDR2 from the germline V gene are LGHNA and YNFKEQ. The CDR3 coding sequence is TGTGCCAGCAGCCAGGGACAGGGTTCACCCCTCCACTTT. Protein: CASSQGQGSPLHF.